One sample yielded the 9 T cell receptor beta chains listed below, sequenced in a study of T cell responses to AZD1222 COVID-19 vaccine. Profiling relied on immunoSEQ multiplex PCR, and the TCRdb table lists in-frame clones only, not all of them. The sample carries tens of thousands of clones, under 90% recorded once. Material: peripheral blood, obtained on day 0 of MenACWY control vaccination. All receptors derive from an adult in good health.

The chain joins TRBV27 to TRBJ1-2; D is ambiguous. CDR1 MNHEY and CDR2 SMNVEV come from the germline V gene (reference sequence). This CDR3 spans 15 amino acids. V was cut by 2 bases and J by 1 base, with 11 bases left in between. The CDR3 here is CASSLTHNLNYGYTF. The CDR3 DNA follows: TGTGCCAGCAGTTTAACCCACAACCTTAACTATGGCTACACCTTC.

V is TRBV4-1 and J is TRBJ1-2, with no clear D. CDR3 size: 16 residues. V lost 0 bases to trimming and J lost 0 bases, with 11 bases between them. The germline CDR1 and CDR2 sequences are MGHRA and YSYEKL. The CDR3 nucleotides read TGCGCCAGCAGCCAAGAAGTGGGTAGGGCTAACTATGGCTACACCTTC. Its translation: CASSQEVGRANYGYTF.

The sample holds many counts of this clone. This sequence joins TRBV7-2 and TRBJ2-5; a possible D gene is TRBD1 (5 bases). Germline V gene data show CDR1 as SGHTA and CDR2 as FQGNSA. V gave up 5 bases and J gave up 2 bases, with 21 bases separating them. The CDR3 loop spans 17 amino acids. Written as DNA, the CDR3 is TGTGCCAGCAGCCCAGACCCCAGACAGTTCTGGCAAGAGACCCAGTACTTC. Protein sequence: CASSPDPRQFWQETQYF. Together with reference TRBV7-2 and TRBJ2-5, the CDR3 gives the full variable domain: GAGVSQSPSNKVTEKGKDVELRCDPISGHTALYWYRQSLGQGLEFLIYFQGNSAPDKSGLPSDRFSAERTGGSVSTLTIQRTQQEDSAVYLCASSPDPRQFWQETQYFGPGTRLLVL.

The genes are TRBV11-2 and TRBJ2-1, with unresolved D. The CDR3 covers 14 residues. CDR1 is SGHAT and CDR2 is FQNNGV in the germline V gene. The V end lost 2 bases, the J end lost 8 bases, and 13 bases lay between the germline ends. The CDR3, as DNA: TGTGCCAGCAGCTTAAATTCGGTGTTAGATGAGCAGTTCTTC. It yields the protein CASSLNSVLDEQFF.

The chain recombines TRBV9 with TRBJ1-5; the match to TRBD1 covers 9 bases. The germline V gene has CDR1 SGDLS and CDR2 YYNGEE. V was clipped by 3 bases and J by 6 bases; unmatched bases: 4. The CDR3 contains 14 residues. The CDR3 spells CASSATGGIQPQHF. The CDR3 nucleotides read TGTGCCAGCAGCGCTACAGGGGGCATTCAGCCCCAGCATTTT.

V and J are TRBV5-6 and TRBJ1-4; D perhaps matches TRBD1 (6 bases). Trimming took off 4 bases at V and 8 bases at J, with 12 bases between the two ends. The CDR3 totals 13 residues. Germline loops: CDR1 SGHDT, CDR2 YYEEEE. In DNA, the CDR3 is TGTGCCAGCAGCCTCCGACAGGACGAAAAACTGTTTTTT. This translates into CASSLRQDEKLFF. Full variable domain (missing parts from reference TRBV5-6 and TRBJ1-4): DAGVTQSPTHLIKTRGQQVTLRCSPKSGHDTVSWYQQALGQGPQFIFQYYEEEERQRGNFPDRFSGHQFPNYSSELNVNALLLGDSALYLCASSLRQDEKLFFGSGTQLSVL.

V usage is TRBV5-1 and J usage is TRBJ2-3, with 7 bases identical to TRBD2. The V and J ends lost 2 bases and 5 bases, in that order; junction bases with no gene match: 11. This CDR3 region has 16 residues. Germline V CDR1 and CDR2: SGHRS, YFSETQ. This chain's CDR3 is CASSFLRAGVGDTQYF. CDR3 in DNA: TGCGCCAGCAGCTTCTTAAGGGCGGGGGTTGGAGATACGCAGTATTTT.

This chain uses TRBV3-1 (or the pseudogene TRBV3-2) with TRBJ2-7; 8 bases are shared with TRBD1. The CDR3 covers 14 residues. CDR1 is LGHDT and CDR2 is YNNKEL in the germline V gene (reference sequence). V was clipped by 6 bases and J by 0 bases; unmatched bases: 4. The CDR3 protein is CASSDTGGSYEQYF. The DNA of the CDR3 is TGTGCCAGCAGTGATACAGGGGGCTCCTACGAGCAGTACTTC.

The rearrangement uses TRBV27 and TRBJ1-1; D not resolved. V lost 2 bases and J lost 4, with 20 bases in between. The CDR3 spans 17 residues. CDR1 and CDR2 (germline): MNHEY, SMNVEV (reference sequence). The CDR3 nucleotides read TGTGCCAGCAGTTTACAGGAACCGGGCGCCTTGGGCACTGAAGCTTTCTTT. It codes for CASSLQEPGALGTEAFF.